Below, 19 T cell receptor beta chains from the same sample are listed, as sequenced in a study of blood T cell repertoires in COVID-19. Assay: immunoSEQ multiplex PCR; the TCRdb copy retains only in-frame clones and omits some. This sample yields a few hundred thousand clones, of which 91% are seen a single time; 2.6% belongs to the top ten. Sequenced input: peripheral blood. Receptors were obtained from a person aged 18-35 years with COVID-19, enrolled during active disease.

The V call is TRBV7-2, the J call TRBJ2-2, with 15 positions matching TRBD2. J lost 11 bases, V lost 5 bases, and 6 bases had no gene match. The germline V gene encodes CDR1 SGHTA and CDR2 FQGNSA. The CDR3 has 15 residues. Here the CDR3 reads CASSRGLAGGGELFF. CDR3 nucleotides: TGTGCCAGCAGCCGCGGACTAGCGGGAGGGGGTGAGCTGTTTTTT.

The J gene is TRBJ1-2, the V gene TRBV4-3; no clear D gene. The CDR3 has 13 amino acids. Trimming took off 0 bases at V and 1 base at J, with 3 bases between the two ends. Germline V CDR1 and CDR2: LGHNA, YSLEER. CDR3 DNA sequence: TGCGCCAGCAGCCAAGATTATAACTATGGCTACACCTTC. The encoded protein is CASSQDYNYGYTF.

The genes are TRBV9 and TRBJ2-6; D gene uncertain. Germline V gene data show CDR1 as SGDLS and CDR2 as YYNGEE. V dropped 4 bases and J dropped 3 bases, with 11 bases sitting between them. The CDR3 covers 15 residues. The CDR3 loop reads CASSPGGVGANVLTF. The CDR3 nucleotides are TGTGCCAGCAGCCCAGGTGGCGTTGGGGCCAACGTCCTGACTTTC.

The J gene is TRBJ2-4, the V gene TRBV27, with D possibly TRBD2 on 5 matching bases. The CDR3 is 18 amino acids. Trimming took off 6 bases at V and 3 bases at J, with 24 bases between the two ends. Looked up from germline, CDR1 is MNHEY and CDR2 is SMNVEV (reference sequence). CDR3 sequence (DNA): TGTGCCAGCAGACCAGAGGATCCCGTAGCGTTAGGCAAAAACATTCAGTACTTC. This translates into CASRPEDPVALGKNIQYF.

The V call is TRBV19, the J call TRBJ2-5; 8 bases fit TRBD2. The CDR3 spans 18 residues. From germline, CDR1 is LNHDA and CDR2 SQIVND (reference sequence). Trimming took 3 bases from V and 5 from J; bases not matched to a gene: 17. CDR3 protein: CASSISPVRREEGETQYF. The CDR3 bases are TGTGCCAGTAGTATCAGCCCCGTCCGGCGGGAGGAAGGGGAGACCCAGTACTTC.

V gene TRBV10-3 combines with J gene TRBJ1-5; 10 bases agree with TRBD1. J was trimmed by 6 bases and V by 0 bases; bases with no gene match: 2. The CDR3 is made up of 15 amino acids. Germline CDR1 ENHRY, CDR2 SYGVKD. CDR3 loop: CAISESRDRGQPQHF. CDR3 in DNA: TGTGCCATCAGTGAGTCTCGGGACAGGGGTCAGCCCCAGCATTTT.

CDR3 coding DNA: TGTGCCAGCAGCCAAGTCGGAGAAACCTACAATGAGCAGTTCTTC. The encoded protein is CASSQVGETYNEQFF. This chain joins TRBV4-2 and TRBJ2-1, with unresolved D. V was pared by 1 base and J by 2 bases, with 9 bases between. The CDR3 runs 15 residues. Germline V CDR1 and CDR2: LGHNA, YNFKEQ.

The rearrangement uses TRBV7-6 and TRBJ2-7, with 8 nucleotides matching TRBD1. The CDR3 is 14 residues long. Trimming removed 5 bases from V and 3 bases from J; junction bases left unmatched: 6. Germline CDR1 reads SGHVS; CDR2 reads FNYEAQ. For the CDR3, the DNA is TGTGCCAGCAGCGACTCACAGGGGGGCTACGAGCAGTACTTC. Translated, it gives CASSDSQGGYEQYF.

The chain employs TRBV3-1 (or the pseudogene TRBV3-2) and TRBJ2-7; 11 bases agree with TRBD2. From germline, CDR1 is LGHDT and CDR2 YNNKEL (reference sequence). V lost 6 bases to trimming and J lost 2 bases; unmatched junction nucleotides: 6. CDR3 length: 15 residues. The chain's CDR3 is CASSPGTSGAYEQYF. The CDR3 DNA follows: TGTGCCAGCAGTCCTGGGACTAGCGGCGCCTACGAGCAGTACTTC.

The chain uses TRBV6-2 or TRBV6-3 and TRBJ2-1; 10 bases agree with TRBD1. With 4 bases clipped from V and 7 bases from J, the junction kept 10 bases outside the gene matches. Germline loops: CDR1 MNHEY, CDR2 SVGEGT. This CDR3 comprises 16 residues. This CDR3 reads CASSLYGTGVRNEQFF. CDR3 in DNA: TGTGCCAGCAGTTTGTATGGGACAGGGGTTAGAAATGAGCAGTTCTTC.

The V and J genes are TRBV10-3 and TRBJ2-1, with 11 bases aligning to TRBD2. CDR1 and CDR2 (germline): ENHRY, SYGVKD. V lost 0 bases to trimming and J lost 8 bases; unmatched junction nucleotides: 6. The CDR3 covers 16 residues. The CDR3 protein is CAISESGLAGGYEQFF. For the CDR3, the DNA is TGTGCCATCAGTGAGTCAGGTCTAGCGGGGGGTTATGAGCAGTTCTTC.

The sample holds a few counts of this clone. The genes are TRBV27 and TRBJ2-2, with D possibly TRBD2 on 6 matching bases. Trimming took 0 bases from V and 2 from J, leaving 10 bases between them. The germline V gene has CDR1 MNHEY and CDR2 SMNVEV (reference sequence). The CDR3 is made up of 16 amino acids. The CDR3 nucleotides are TGTGCCAGCAGTTTATCTAGCGGTGCTAACACCGGGGAGCTGTTTTTT. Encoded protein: CASSLSSGANTGELFF.

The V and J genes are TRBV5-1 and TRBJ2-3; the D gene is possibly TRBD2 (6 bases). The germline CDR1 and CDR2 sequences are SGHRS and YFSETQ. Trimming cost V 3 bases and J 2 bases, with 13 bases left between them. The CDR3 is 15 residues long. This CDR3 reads CASSSQGLITDTQYF. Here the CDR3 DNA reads TGCGCCAGCAGCTCCCAGGGACTTATCACAGATACGCAGTATTTT.

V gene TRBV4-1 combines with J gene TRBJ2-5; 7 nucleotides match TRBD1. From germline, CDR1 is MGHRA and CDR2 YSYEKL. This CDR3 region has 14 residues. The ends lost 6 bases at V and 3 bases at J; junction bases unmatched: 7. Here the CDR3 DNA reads TGCGCCAGCAGGATCGGCCAGGGGGAAGAGACCCAGTACTTC. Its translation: CASRIGQGEETQYF.

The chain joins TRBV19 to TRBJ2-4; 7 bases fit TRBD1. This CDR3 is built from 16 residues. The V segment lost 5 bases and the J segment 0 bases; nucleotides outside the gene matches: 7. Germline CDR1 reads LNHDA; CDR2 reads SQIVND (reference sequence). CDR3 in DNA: TGTGCCAGTAGTCCCGGACAGGTCCTAGCCAAAAACATTCAGTACTTC. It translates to CASSPGQVLAKNIQYF.

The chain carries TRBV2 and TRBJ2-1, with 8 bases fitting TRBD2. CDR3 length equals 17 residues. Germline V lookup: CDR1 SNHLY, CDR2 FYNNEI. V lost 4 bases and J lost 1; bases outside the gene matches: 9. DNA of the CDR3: TGTGCCAGCAGTGCATCAGATAGCGGGATATCCTACAATGAGCAGTTCTTC. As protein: CASSASDSGISYNEQFF.

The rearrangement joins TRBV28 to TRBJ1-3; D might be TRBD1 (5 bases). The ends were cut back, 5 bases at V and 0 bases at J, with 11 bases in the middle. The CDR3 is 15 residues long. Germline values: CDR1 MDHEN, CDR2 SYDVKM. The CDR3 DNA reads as TGTGCCAGCAGTCCATCGGACAACTCTGGAAACACCATATATTTT. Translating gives CASSPSDNSGNTIYF.

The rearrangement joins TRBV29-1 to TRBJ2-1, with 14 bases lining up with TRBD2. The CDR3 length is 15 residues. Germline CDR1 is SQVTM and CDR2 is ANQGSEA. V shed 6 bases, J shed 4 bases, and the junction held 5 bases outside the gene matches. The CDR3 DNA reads TGCAGCGTGGTCGGGACTAGCGGGAGATACAATGAGCAGTTCTTC. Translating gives CSVVGTSGRYNEQFF.

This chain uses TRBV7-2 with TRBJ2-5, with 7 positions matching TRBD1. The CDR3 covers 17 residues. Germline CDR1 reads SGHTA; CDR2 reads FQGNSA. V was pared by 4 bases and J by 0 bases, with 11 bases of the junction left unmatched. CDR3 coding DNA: TGTGCCAGCAGCTCGGGAAACAGGGGACCGTACCAAGAGACCCAGTACTTC. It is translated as CASSSGNRGPYQETQYF.